This TCR beta chain was sequenced for a study of post-analysis software for immune sequencing data. This clonotype was seen a few times. Its antigen is unknown. Study results and caveats: Among multiple sclerosis patients, normalized Chao1 diversity was significantly below that of controls. Patients had higher frequencies than controls of five or six TRBV segments, including TRBV5-6, TRBV5-1 and TRBV20-1.

Germline V gene lookup returns CDR1 SGHRS and CDR2 YFSETQ. This CDR3 comprises 18 residues. V lost 4 bases to trimming and J lost 2 bases; unmatched junction nucleotides: 16. Carried by the TCR beta cDNA libraries were unique molecular identifiers. TCRdb fed the PCR reads into MiXCR, producing one record per CDR3 protein. The sample records 550,000 to 700,000 distinct CDR3 sequences, about 40% being singletons. J is TRBJ2-7 and V is TRBV5-1, with 9 bases fitting TRBD2. The source is a girl aged 10 to 17 with multiple sclerosis. Sequenced input: blood. The CDR3 DNA reads TGCGCCAGCAGCCTTGGAGGGCGCGGGAGGGTTCTTACCTACGAGCAGTACTTC. Translated, it gives CASSLGGRGRVLTYEQYF. Combining the CDR3 with reference TRBV5-1 and TRBJ2-7 gives the whole variable domain KAGVTQTPRYLIKTRGQQVTLSCSPISGHRSVSWYQQTPGQGLQFLFEYFSETQRNKGNFPGRFSGRQFSNSRSEMNVSTLELGDSALYLCASSLGGRGRVLTYEQYFGPGTRLTVT.